The rows below give T cell receptor beta chains drawn from one sample of a study of cytomegalovirus exposure and HLA in healthy donors. Method: immunoSEQ multiplex PCR; TCRdb's copy keeps in-frame clones and lacks some. Among under 65,000 clones, around four fifths were seen once, and the ten largest hold roughly 3.1%. Sequenced input: PBMCs. The receptors here all came from a man aged 50 to 60 in good health and CMV-seronegative. CDR3s include the opening cysteine and the closing phenylalanine or tryptophan. The order of the fields is clone size, D gene, J gene, V gene, CDR3 protein, CDR3 DNA. The D gene is left open where the match is weak. Where a row states a size, it is once, few, many or the class of an expanded clone; other rows omit it.

- TRBD1 TRBJ2-3 TRBV10-3 CAISASGQVGDTQYF TGTGCCATCAGTGCGTCAGGACAGGTAGGCGATACGCAGTATTTT
few TRBD2 TRBJ2-7 TRBV27 CASSFSGGAYEQYF TGTGCCAGCAGTTTTAGCGGGGGGGCCTACGAGCAGTACTTC
- TRBD1 TRBJ1-3 TRBV19 CASCLLNRGRGGNTIYF TGTGCCAGTTGCCTCCTGAACAGGGGGCGCGGGGGAAACACCATATATTTT
- TRBD2 TRBJ2-2 TRBV11-2 CASSSGGASSGELFF TGTGCCAGCAGCAGCGGGGGGGCCAGTTCCGGGGAGCTGTTTTTT
- TRBD1 TRBJ1-4 TRBV28 CASSQGADNEKLFF TGTGCCAGCAGTCAGGGGGCCGATAATGAAAAACTGTTTTTT
- TRBD1 TRBJ1-5 TRBV19 CASSIGGGNSNQPQHF TGTGCCAGTAGTATAGGAGGGGGCAATAGCAATCAGCCCCAGCATTTT
few TRBD1 TRBJ1-2 TRBV2 CASSRDSQHGYTF TGTGCCAGCAGTCGGGACAGCCAACATGGCTACACCTTC
- TRBD1 TRBJ2-1 TRBV11-3 CASSLEATGTGAYEQFF TGTGCCAGCAGCTTAGAGGCAACCGGGACAGGGGCTTATGAGCAGTTCTTC
- - TRBJ2-3 TRBV7-2 CASSPQGPGTDTQYF TGTGCCAGCAGCCCACAGGGACCTGGCACAGATACGCAGTATTTT
- TRBD2 TRBJ2-7 TRBV2 CASGRLAGGPGEQYF TGTGCCAGCGGCCGACTAGCGGGGGGGCCGGGGGAGCAGTACTTC
- - TRBJ1-6 TRBV30 CAWSPANLQGSPLHF TGTGCCTGGAGTCCAGCAAACCTCCAGGGGTCACCCCTCCACTTT
- TRBD1 TRBJ2-1 TRBV6-1 CASSITRGRDEQFF TGTGCCAGCAGCATCACCAGGGGGCGCGATGAGCAGTTCTTC
- TRBD1 TRBJ2-7 TRBV5-1 CASSVLGQTGTGGTFSTDF TGCGCCAGCAGCGTGCTAGGCCAGACCGGGACAGGGGGGACTTTTAGTACGGACTTC
- - TRBJ1-3 TRBV27 CASSNGVYGNTIYF TGTGCCAGCAGTAACGGGGTTTATGGAAACACCATATATTTT
- TRBD1 TRBJ1-5 TRBV7-8 CASSPWDRGPDQPQHF TGTGCCAGCAGCCCATGGGACAGGGGGCCTGATCAGCCCCAGCATTTT
once - TRBJ2-3 TRBV4-1 CASSQGGLAGPADTQYF TGCGCCAGCAGCCAGGGGGGGCTGGCGGGGCCTGCAGATACGCAGTATTTT
few TRBD1 TRBJ2-4 TRBV28 CASSLYKDRGAGASRRWNIQYF TGTGCCAGCAGTTTATATAAGGACAGGGGCGCTGGCGCAAGCCGGAGATGGAACATTCAGTACTTC
- TRBD1 TRBJ1-1 TRBV29-1 CSVERDSQLNTEAFF TGCAGCGTTGAAAGGGACAGTCAATTGAACACTGAAGCTTTCTTT
- TRBD1 TRBJ1-1 TRBV5-6 CASSTSGGASTEAFF TGTGCCAGCAGCACCTCAGGGGGCGCAAGTACTGAAGCTTTCTTT
- - TRBJ1-4 TRBV7-2 CASSPTQARTNEKLFF TGTGCCAGCAGCCCCACCCAAGCGAGAACTAATGAAAAACTGTTTTTT
- TRBD2 TRBJ2-5 TRBV9 CASSVGLAGGTQETQYF TGTGCCAGCAGCGTCGGACTAGCGGGGGGTACCCAAGAGACCCAGTACTTC
- TRBD1 TRBJ2-7 TRBV5-1 CASSSFSGTGSYEQYF TGCGCCAGCAGCTCCTTTTCCGGGACAGGGTCCTACGAGCAGTACTTC
- - TRBJ1-5 TRBV19 CASTTRARQAAGNQPQHF TGTGCCAGTACTACGCGGGCAAGACAAGCCGCCGGCAATCAGCCCCAGCATTTT
- TRBD1 TRBJ1-4 TRBV5-1 CASSLGARTGDEKLFF TGCGCCAGCAGCTTAGGGGCGAGGACAGGGGATGAAAAACTGTTTTTT
- - TRBJ1-6 TRBV6-6 CASSSRITGNSPLHF TGTGCCAGCAGTTCCAGGATCACAGGGAATTCACCCCTCCACTTT
- - TRBJ1-6 TRBV6-5 CASSSQWNSPLHF TGTGCCAGCAGTTCTCAGTGGAATTCACCCCTCCACTTT
- - TRBJ2-5 TRBV6-1 CASSRTWGVQETQYF TGTGCCAGCAGCCGGACCTGGGGGGTACAAGAGACCCAGTACTTC
- TRBD1 TRBJ1-2 TRBV6-4 CASSVNPAQGVHGYTF TGTGCCAGCAGTGTTAATCCCGCCCAGGGGGTCCATGGCTACACCTTC
- TRBD2 TRBJ2-1 TRBV7-8 CASSLRTSGATYNEQFF TGTGCCAGCAGCCTCCGGACTAGCGGAGCAACCTACAATGAGCAGTTCTTC
- TRBD1 TRBJ1-4 TRBV28 CASSTDRGYEKLFF TGTGCCAGCAGTACAGACAGGGGCTATGAAAAACTGTTTTTT
- - TRBJ2-3 TRBV7-9 CASSLVSSDTQYF TGTGCCAGCAGCTTAGTGTCGTCAGATACGCAGTATTTT
once - TRBJ2-3 TRBV2 CASSEGQTSTDTQYF TGTGCCAGCAGTGAAGGGCAGACAAGCACAGATACGCAGTATTTT
- TRBD1 TRBJ2-3 TRBV30 CAWSRDRGSTDTQYF TGTGCCTGGAGTAGGGACAGGGGATCGACAGATACGCAGTATTTT
- - TRBJ2-7 TRBV5-4 CASSYTGSYEQYF TGTGCCAGCAGCTACACAGGGTCCTACGAGCAGTACTTC
- TRBD1 TRBJ2-2 TRBV15 CATSRDQTGGNTGELFF TGTGCCACCAGCAGAGATCAAACAGGGGGCAACACCGGGGAGCTGTTTTTT
- - TRBJ2-7 TRBV9 CASSVVWEGARDYEQYF TGTGCCAGCAGCGTAGTTTGGGAAGGGGCCCGTGACTACGAGCAGTACTTC
- TRBD1 TRBJ2-7 TRBV29-1 CSFVTGNYEQYF TGCAGCTTTGTGACAGGGAACTACGAGCAGTACTTC
- - TRBJ2-3 TRBV19 CASSSGRASGTDTQYF TGTGCCAGTAGTAGCGGCAGGGCGTCTGGCACAGATACGCAGTATTTT
- - TRBJ2-2 TRBV7-6 CASSLVFGGPNTGELFF TGTGCCAGCAGCTTAGTTTTCGGGGGACCGAACACCGGGGAGCTGTTTTTT
- - TRBJ1-5 TRBV7-2 CASSFTGGGQPQHF TGTGCCAGCAGCTTTACGGGGGGTGGTCAGCCCCAGCATTTT
- - TRBJ2-2 TRBV18 CASFGQQNTGELFF TGTGCCAGCTTCGGACAGCAGAACACCGGGGAGCTGTTTTTT
few TRBD1 TRBJ1-4 TRBV28 CASRRQGPEKLFF TGTGCCAGCAGACGACAGGGGCCTGAAAAACTGTTTTTT
- - TRBJ1-3 TRBV6-6 CASSYVTGNTIYF TGTGCCAGCAGTTACGTCACTGGAAACACCATATATTTT
once TRBD1 TRBJ2-7 TRBV9 CASSVGTGRMGEQYF TGTGCCAGCAGCGTAGGGACAGGTAGAATGGGCGAGCAGTACTTC
- TRBD1 TRBJ1-6 TRBV6-1 CASIDRGNSPLHF TGTGCCAGCATTGACAGGGGGAATTCACCCCTCCACTTT
- - TRBJ2-2 TRBV28 CASSPWDTLTTGELFF TGTGCCAGCAGCCCTTGGGACACATTAACCACCGGGGAGCTGTTTTTT
- - TRBJ1-3 TRBV6-5 CASSLRGRGNTIYF TGTGCCAGCAGCCTAAGAGGGAGGGGAAACACCATATATTTT
- - TRBJ1-3 TRBV29-1 CSGRGRGDTIYF TGCAGCGGGCGCGGCAGGGGAGACACCATATATTTT
- - TRBJ1-6 TRBV9 CASSPATLGVEPPPLHF TGTGCCAGCAGCCCAGCTACATTGGGAGTGGAACCCCCACCCCTCCACTTT
- TRBD2 TRBJ2-7 TRBV5-1 CASSATSGLSYEQYF TGCGCCAGCAGCGCGACTAGCGGCCTATCCTACGAGCAGTACTTC
- TRBD1 TRBJ2-7 TRBV5-4 CASSLTTGVLYEQYF TGTGCCAGCAGCTTGACCACAGGGGTTTTATACGAGCAGTACTTC
- - TRBJ2-7 TRBV27 CASRSGGEQYF TGTGCCAGTCGGAGTGGTGGCGAGCAGTACTTC